This T cell receptor beta chain was identified during a study of T cell responses to AZD1222 COVID-19 vaccine. Data came from immunoSEQ multiplex PCR; TCRdb stores just in-frame clones and leaves some out. The profile covers tens of thousands of clones, with roughly 87% appearing a single time and about 36% taken by the ten largest. The ends were cut back, 1 base at V and 2 bases at J, with 5 bases in the middle. This CDR3 has 13 residues. The V gene's germline CDR1 is SGHVS and CDR2 FNYEAQ. The chain recombines TRBV7-6 with TRBJ1-2; no reliable D call. Specimen: peripheral blood, collected 28 days after the second AZD1222 dose. This TCR was recovered from an adult who received the AZD1222 COVID-19 vaccine. The CDR3 loop reads CASSLEDNYGYTF. The CDR3 nucleotides read TGTGCCAGCAGCTTAGAAGACAACTATGGCTACACCTTC.